This T cell receptor (beta chain) originates from a study of human T cells and chemical hapten exposure. Documented time point: pre-sensitization, week 0. Indicated treatment: therapeutic diphenylcyclopropenone sensitization with weekly scalp DPC. TCRdb processed the RACE reads anew with MiXCR; each CDR3 protein has one entry. The sample shows tens of thousands of distinct CDR3 sequences, 6.7% of them seen only once. General study findings and limits: After DPC sensitization, TCRs above 1 in 1000 frequency showed no change.

J lost 4 bases, V lost 6 bases, and 8 bases had no gene match. The CDR3 has 13 amino acids. The germline V gene encodes CDR1 DFQATT and CDR2 SNEGSKA (reference sequence). This clonotype was seen many times. Its antigen remains unknown. The sample consisted of whole blood, taken in connection with sensitization to the hapten diphenylcyclopropenone (DPC). J is TRBJ1-1 and V is TRBV20-1, with 7 positions matching TRBD1. This clonotype originated in a woman in her twenties or thirties with alopecia areata. Some clones in this sample may be carry-over from other donors' samples. The CDR3 reads CSAKTAGGTEAFF. The DNA of the CDR3 is TGCAGTGCAAAAACCGCAGGGGGCACTGAAGCTTTCTTT.